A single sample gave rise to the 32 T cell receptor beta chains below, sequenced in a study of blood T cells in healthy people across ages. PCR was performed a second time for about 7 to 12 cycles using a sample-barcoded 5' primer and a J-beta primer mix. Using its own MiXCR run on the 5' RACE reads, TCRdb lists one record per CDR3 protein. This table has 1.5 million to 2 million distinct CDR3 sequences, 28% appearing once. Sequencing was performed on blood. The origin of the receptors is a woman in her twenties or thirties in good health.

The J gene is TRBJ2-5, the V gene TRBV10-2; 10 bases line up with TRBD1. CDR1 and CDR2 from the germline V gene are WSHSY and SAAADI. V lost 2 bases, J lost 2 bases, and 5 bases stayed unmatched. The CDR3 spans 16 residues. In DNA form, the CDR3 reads TGCGCCAGCAGTGAGCCAAGACAGGGGGCTCAAGAGACCCAGTACTTC. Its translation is CASSEPRQGAQETQYF.

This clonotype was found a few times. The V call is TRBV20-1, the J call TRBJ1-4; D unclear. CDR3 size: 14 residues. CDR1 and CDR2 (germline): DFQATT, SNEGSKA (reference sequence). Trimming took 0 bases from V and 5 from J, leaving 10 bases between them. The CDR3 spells CSAREGAQNEKLFF. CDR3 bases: TGCAGTGCTAGAGAGGGAGCCCAGAATGAAAAACTGTTTTTT.

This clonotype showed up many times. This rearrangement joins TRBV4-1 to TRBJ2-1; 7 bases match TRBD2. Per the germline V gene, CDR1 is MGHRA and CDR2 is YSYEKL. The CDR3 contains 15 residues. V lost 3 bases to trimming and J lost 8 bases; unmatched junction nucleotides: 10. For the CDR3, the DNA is TGCGCCAGCAGCCAGACCGGGACTACCGGATATGAGCAGTTCTTC. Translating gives CASSQTGTTGYEQFF.

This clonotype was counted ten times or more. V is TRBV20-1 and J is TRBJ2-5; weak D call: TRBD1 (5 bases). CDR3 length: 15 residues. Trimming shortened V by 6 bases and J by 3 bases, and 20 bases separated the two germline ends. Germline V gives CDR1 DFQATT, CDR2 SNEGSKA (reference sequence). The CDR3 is CSAALLGLPKETQYF. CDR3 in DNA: TGCAGTGCGGCGCTTTTGGGGCTACCGAAAGAGACCCAGTACTTC.

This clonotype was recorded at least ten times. The CDR3 region is CASSQDSGLGGEQYF. The CDR3 nucleotides read TGTGCCAGCAGCCAAGACTCTGGACTCGGTGGCGAGCAGTACTTC. The chain carries TRBV4-2 and TRBJ2-7; tentatively, D is TRBD2 (5 bases). V gave up 0 bases and J gave up 6 bases, with 15 bases separating them. The length of the CDR3 is 15 residues. CDR1 LGHNA and CDR2 YNFKEQ come from the germline V gene.

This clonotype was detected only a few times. The CDR3 DNA sequence: TGCAGTGCTAGGCCTCTCTACAGCACAGATACGCAGTATTTT. Its protein is CSARPLYSTDTQYF. The chain is built from TRBV20-1 and TRBJ2-3; D remains unclear. V lost 3 bases and J 0 bases, leaving 10 bases between the germline ends. CDR3 length equals 14 residues. Germline V lookup: CDR1 DFQATT, CDR2 SNEGSKA (reference sequence).

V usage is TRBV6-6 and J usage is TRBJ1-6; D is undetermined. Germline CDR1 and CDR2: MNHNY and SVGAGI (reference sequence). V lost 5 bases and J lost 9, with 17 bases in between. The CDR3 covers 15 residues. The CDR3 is CASSPSPTASSPLHF. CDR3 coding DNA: TGTGCCAGCAGTCCTAGCCCCACCGCGAGTTCACCCCTCCACTTT.

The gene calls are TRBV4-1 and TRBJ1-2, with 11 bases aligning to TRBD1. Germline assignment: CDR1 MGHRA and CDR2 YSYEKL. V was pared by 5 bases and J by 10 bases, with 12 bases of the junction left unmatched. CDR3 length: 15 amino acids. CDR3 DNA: TGCGCCAGCAGCAAGGGACAGGGGGTAGGGAATATCTACACCTTC. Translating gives CASSKGQGVGNIYTF.

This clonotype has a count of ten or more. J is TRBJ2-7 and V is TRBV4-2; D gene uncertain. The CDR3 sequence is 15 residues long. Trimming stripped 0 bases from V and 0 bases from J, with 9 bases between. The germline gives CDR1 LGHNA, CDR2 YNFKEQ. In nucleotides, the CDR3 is TGTGCCAGCAGCCAAGATCCGACACACTCCTACGAGCAGTACTTC. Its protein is CASSQDPTHSYEQYF.

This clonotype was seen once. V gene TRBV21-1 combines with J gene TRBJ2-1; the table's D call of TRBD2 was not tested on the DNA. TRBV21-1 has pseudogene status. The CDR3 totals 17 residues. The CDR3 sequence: CASSGGGELAGAYEQFF. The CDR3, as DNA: TGTGCCAGCAGCGGAGGCGGAGAGCTAGCGGGAGCTTATGAGCAGTTCTTC.

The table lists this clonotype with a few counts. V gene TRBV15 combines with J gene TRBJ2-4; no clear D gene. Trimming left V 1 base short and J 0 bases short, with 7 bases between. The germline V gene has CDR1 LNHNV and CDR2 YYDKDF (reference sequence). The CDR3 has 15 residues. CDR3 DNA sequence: TGTGCCACCAGCAGAGGCGTGACAGCCAAAAACATTCAGTACTTC. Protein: CATSRGVTAKNIQYF.

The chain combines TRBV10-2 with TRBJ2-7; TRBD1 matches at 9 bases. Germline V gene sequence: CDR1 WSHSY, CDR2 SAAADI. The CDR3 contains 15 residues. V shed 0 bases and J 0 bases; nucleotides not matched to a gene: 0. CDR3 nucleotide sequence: TGCGCCAGCAGTGAGTCACAGGGGGCCTCCTACGAGCAGTACTTC. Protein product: CASSESQGASYEQYF.

The CDR3 here is CASSSPPDGDTQYF. Written as DNA, the CDR3 is TGTGCCAGCAGCTCTCCCCCAGACGGGGATACGCAGTATTTT. This chain uses TRBV12-3 or TRBV12-4 with TRBJ2-3; D is ambiguous. The CDR3 spans 14 residues. Between the trimmed V and J ends, which lost 6 bases and 6 bases, there was a span of 16 bases.

CDR3: CSAKDRGRAQDTQYF. CDR3 DNA sequence: TGCAGTGCTAAAGATCGGGGGAGGGCCCAAGATACGCAGTATTTT. The chain links TRBV20-1 to TRBJ2-3; 7 bases fit TRBD2. V lost 4 bases, J lost 5 bases, and 12 bases stayed unmatched. CDR3 size: 15 residues. CDR1 is DFQATT, CDR2 SNEGSKA, per germline (reference sequence).

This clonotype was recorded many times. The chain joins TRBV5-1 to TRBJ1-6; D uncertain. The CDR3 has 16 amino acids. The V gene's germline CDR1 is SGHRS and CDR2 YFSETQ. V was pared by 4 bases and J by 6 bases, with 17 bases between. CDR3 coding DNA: TGCGCCAGCAGCCAGGACCCGTCCGTCGTTAATTCACCCCTCCACTTT. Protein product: CASSQDPSVVNSPLHF. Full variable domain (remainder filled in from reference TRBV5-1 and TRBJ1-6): KAGVTQTPRYLIKTRGQQVTLSCSPISGHRSVSWYQQTPGQGLQFLFEYFSETQRNKGNFPGRFSGRQFSNSRSEMNVSTLELGDSALYLCASSQDPSVVNSPLHFGNGTRLTVT.

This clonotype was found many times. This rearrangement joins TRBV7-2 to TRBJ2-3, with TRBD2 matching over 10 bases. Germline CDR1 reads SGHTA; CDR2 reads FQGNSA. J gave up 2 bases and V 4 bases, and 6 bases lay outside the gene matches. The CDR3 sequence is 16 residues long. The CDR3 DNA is TGTGCCAGCAGCTCCAGACTAGCGGGCCCCACAGATACGCAGTATTTT. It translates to CASSSRLAGPTDTQYF.

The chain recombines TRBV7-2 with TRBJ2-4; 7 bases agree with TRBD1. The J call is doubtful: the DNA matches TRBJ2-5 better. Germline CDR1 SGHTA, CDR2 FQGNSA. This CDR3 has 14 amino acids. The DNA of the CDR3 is TGTGCCAGCAGGCAGACAGGGTTGGGAGAGACCCAGTACTTC. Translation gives CASRQTGLGETQYF.

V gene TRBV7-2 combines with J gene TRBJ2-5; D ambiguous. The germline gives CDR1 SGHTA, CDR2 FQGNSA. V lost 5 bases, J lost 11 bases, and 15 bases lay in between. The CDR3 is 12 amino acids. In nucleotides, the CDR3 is TGTGCCAGCAGCCGACCGCTTTCTGAGCAGTACTTC. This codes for CASSRPLSEQYF.

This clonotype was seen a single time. The CDR3 bases are TGTGCCGTCAATACCGGGACAGACAATGAGCAGTACTTC. It yields the protein CAVNTGTDNEQYF. V usage is TRBV10-3 and J usage is TRBJ2-4, with TRBD1 identical over 7 bases. Germline CDR1 ENHRY, CDR2 SYGVKD. With V trimmed by 11 bases and J by 13 bases, 17 bases remained unmatched. There are 13 residues in the CDR3.

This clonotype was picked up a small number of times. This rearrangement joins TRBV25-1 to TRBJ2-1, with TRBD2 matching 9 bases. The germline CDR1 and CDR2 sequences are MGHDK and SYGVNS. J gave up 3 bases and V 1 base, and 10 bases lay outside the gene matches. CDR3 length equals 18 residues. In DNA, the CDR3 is TGTGCCAGCAGTGAATGGGATAGCGGGAGATGGGTCTACAATGAGCAGTTCTTC. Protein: CASSEWDSGRWVYNEQFF.

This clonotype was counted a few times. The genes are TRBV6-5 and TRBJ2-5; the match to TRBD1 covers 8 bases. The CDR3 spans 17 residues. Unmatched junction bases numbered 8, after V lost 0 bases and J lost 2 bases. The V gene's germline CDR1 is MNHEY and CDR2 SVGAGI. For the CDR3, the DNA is TGTGCCAGCAGTTACTCGGTGGGGACAGGAGAGCAAGAGACCCAGTACTTC. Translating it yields CASSYSVGTGEQETQYF.

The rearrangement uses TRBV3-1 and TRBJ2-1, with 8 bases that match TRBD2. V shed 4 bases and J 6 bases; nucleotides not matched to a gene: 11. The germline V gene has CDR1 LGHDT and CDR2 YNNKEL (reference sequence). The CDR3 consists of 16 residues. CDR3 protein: CASSLWGGLASNEQFF. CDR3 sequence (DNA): TGTGCCAGCAGCCTTTGGGGCGGACTAGCCTCCAATGAGCAGTTCTTC.

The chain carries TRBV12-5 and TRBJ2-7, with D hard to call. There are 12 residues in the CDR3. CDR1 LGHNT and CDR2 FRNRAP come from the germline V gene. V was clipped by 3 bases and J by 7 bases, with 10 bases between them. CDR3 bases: TGTGCTAGTGGTTTCCCATATTGGGAGCAGTACTTC. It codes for CASGFPYWEQYF.

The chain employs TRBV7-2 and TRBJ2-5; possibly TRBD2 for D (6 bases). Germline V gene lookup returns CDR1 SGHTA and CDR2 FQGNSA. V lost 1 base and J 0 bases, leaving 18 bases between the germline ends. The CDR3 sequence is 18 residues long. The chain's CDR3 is CASSLGGGRGTDQETQYF. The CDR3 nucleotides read TGTGCCAGCAGCTTAGGGGGAGGCCGGGGAACGGACCAAGAGACCCAGTACTTC.

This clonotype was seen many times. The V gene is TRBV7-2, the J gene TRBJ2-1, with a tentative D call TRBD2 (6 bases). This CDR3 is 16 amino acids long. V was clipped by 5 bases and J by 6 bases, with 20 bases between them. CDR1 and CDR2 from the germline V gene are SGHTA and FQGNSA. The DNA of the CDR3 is TGTGCCAGCAGCCCCCAGGGAGCGGGTGGCCGCAATGAGCAGTTCTTC. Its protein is CASSPQGAGGRNEQFF. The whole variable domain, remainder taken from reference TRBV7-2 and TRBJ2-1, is GAGVSQSPSNKVTEKGKDVELRCDPISGHTALYWYRQSLGQGLEFLIYFQGNSAPDKSGLPSDRFSAERTGGSVSTLTIQRTQQEDSAVYLCASSPQGAGGRNEQFFGPGTRLTVL.

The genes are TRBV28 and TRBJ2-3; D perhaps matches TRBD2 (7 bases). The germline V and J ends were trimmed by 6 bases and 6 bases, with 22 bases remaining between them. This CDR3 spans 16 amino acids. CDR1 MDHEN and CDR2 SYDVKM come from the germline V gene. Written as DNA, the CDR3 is TGTGCCAGCAGGTCCCACGCGGGGGCGCCCAGGGATACGCAGTATTTT. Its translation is CASRSHAGAPRDTQYF.

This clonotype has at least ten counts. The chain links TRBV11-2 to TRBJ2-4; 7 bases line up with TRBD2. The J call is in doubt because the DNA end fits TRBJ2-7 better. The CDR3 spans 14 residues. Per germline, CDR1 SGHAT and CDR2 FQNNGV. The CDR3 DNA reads TGTGCCAGCCGACTAGCCGGGAGATTATACGAGCAGTACTTC. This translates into CASRLAGRLYEQYF.

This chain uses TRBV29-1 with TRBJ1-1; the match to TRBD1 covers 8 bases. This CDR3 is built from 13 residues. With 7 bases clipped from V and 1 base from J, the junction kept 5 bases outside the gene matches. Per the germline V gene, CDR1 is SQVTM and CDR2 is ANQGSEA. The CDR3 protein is CSGAGTGNTEAFF. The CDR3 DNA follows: TGCAGCGGGGCCGGGACAGGGAACACTGAAGCTTTCTTT.

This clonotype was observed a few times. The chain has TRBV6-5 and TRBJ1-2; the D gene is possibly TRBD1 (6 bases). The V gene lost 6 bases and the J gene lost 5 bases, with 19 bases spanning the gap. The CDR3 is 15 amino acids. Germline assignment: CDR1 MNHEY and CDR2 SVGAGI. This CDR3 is CASSLFGGRRYGYTF. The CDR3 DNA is TGTGCCAGCAGCTTATTTGGGGGGCGGAGGTATGGCTACACCTTC.

CDR3 DNA: TGTGCCACTGACCTCGAGGTTAACTATGGCTACACCTTC. Its protein is CATDLEVNYGYTF. The chain recombines TRBV15 with TRBJ1-2; no reliable D call. Germline V gene sequence: CDR1 LNHNV, CDR2 YYDKDF (reference sequence). Trimming took 9 bases from V and 1 from J, leaving 12 bases between them. The CDR3 length is 13 residues.

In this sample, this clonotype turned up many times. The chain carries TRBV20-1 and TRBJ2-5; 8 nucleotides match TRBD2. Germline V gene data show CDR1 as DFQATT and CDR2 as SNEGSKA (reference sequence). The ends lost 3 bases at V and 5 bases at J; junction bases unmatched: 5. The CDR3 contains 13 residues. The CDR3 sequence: CSASGGVRETQYF. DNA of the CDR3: TGCAGTGCTAGCGGGGGGGTGAGGGAGACCCAGTACTTC.

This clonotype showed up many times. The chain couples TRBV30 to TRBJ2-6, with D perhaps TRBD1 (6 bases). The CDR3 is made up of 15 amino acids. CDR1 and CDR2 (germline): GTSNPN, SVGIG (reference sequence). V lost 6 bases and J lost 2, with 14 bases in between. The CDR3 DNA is TGTGCCTGCCCGGTAGGGGGTCCTGGGGCCAACGTCCTGACTTTC. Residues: CACPVGGPGANVLTF.